The 27 T cell receptor beta chains presented below share a single source sample, sequenced in a study of blood T cell repertoires in COVID-19. Measured with immunoSEQ multiplex PCR; TCRdb has only the in-frame clones, and not every one. The table has some 180,000 clones, 86% seen once. Sequencing used peripheral blood. These TCRs come from a man aged 65 to 85 with active or convalescent COVID-19.

This clone was counted only a few times. The chain is built from TRBV9 and TRBJ1-2; D perhaps matches TRBD1 (5 bases). This CDR3 region has 15 residues. Germline CDR1 SGDLS, CDR2 YYNGEE. Trimming took 0 bases from V and 1 from J, leaving 10 bases between them. CDR3 protein: CASSVVPGINYGYTF. CDR3 DNA sequence: TGTGCCAGCAGCGTAGTTCCAGGGATTAACTATGGCTACACCTTC.

The chain combines TRBV30 with TRBJ2-2, with unresolved D. The CDR3 runs 13 residues. V lost 4 bases and J 0 bases, leaving 6 bases between the germline ends. Germline V gene sequence: CDR1 GTSNPN, CDR2 SVGIG (reference sequence). The CDR3 coding sequence is TGTGCCTGGATGCAGACGAACACCGGGGAGCTGTTTTTT. The encoded protein is CAWMQTNTGELFF.

This clone was found once. The V call is TRBV20-1, the J call TRBJ1-2; D unclear. Trimming left V 7 bases short and J 2 bases short, with 5 bases between. The CDR3 is made up of 10 amino acids. Germline-derived CDR1 and CDR2 are DFQATT and SNEGSKA (reference sequence). CDR3 loop: CSGENYGYTF. The CDR3 nucleotides are TGCAGTGGTGAGAACTATGGCTACACCTTC.

J is TRBJ2-5 and V is TRBV28; 12 bases fit TRBD2. The CDR3 is 16 amino acids. The junction had 9 bases not matched to a gene; V was cut back by 6 bases and J by 4 bases. In germline, CDR1 is MDHEN, CDR2 SYDVKM. The CDR3 DNA reads TGTGCCAGCAGCGCTAGCGGGAGGGGGAGAGGAGAGACCCAGTACTTC. Residues: CASSASGRGRGETQYF.

This clone showed up just once. The CDR3 DNA reads TGCGCCAGCAGCCAAGATCGGGGGGATACGCAGTATTTT. It codes for CASSQDRGDTQYF. The chain joins TRBV4-3 to TRBJ2-3; tentative D call: TRBD2 (6 bases). From germline, CDR1 is LGHNA and CDR2 YSLEER. With 0 bases removed from V and 6 bases from J, the gap between germline ends came to 7 bases. The CDR3 has 13 amino acids.

The rearrangement joins TRBV6-2 or TRBV6-3 to TRBJ1-2; D gene unclear. Trimming left V 0 bases short and J 7 bases short, with 15 bases between. This CDR3 contains 15 residues. Germline V gene lookup returns CDR1 MNHEY and CDR2 SVGEGT. In DNA, the CDR3 is TGTGCCAGCAGTTACTCGGGCAGGCAGACGAGTGGCTACACCTTC. Amino acid sequence: CASSYSGRQTSGYTF.

This sequence joins TRBV11-2 and TRBJ2-1; 9 positions agree with TRBD1. Germline loops: CDR1 SGHAT, CDR2 FQNNGV. J was trimmed by 3 bases and V by 2 bases; bases with no gene match: 5. The CDR3 has 16 amino acids. The CDR3 nucleotides are TGTGCCAGCAGCTTACGGACAGGGGACATCTACAATGAGCAGTTCTTC. It encodes CASSLRTGDIYNEQFF.

The table lists this clone with many counts. Other DNA sequences from this sample encode an identical CDR3 as well. J is TRBJ1-1 and V is TRBV29-1; D is possibly TRBD1 (6 bases). Looked up from germline, CDR1 is SQVTM and CDR2 is ANQGSEA. This CDR3 is 14 amino acids long. V dropped 4 bases and J dropped 1 base, with 13 bases sitting between them. The CDR3 protein is CSVGETGPNTEAFF. The CDR3 nucleotides are TGCAGCGTTGGGGAAACAGGGCCGAACACTGAAGCTTTCTTT.

This chain links TRBV27 with TRBJ2-1, with 9 positions matching TRBD2. CDR3 length: 15 amino acids. Trimming took 2 bases from V and 6 from J; bases not matched to a gene: 5. Germline values: CDR1 MNHEY, CDR2 SMNVEV (reference sequence). In DNA, the CDR3 is TGTGCCAGCAGTTTAGGTAGCGGGAGTGGCAATGAGCAGTTCTTC. The encoded protein is CASSLGSGSGNEQFF.

The chain has TRBV5-5 and TRBJ2-5; TRBD1 agrees at 8 bases. This CDR3 has 15 residues. Germline CDR1 reads SGHKS; CDR2 reads YYEKEE (reference sequence). The junction had 10 bases not matched to a gene; V was cut back by 4 bases and J by 5 bases. The CDR3 DNA sequence: TGTGCCAGCAGCAGACAAGGACAGGGCCGGGAGACCCAGTACTTC. This encodes CASSRQGQGRETQYF. Full variable domain (rest looked up from reference TRBV5-5 and TRBJ2-5): DAGVTQSPTHLIKTRGQQVTLRCSPISGHKSVSWYQQVLGQGPQFIFQYYEKEERGRGNFPDRFSARQFPNYSSELNVNALLLGDSALYLCASSRQGQGRETQYFGPGTRLLVL.

This clone was detected ten times or more. The chain uses TRBV7-2 and TRBJ1-6, with D unclear. V lost 3 bases and J lost 7, with 16 bases in between. Germline lookup yields CDR1 SGHTA and CDR2 FQGNSA. The CDR3 runs to 16 residues. In DNA form, the CDR3 reads TGTGCCAGCAGCTTCACGGGGTTGGGAGGGAATTCACCCCTCCACTTT. Amino acids: CASSFTGLGGNSPLHF.

The chain combines TRBV5-1 with TRBJ2-5, with no clear D. The V end was cut by 1 base, the J end by 1 base, with 8 bases between. CDR3 length equals 14 residues. The germline V gene has CDR1 SGHRS and CDR2 YFSETQ. As DNA, the CDR3 is TGCGCCAGCAGCTTGTGGGCAGGCCAAGAGACCCAGTACTTC. It yields the protein CASSLWAGQETQYF.

CDR3 sequence: CSVGWADNQPQHF. In DNA, the CDR3 is TGCAGCGTTGGGTGGGCTGACAATCAGCCCCAGCATTTT. This chain connects TRBV29-1 to TRBJ1-5; D is unresolved. This CDR3 is built from 13 residues. V lost 4 bases, J lost 3 bases, and 10 bases lay in between. Germline V gene sequence: CDR1 SQVTM, CDR2 ANQGSEA.

This chain connects TRBV10-3 to TRBJ1-2; D perhaps matches TRBD1 (5 bases). The CDR3 consists of 12 residues. In germline, CDR1 is ENHRY, CDR2 SYGVKD. Trimming shortened V by 6 bases and J by 8 bases, and 13 bases separated the two germline ends. CDR3 region: CAISQGSRGYTF. Written as DNA, the CDR3 is TGTGCCATCAGCCAGGGTTCTCGAGGCTACACCTTC.

The V call is TRBV2, the J call TRBJ1-5, with unresolved D. The CDR3 has 13 amino acids. Germline V gene lookup returns CDR1 SNHLY and CDR2 FYNNEI. V gave up 7 bases and J gave up 4 bases, with 11 bases separating them. CDR3 in amino acids: CASTQTGNQPQHF. For the CDR3, the DNA is TGTGCCAGCACTCAGACGGGAAATCAGCCCCAGCATTTT.

This rearrangement joins TRBV6-2 or TRBV6-3 to TRBJ2-1; 10 nucleotides agree with TRBD1. Germline CDR1 MNHEY, CDR2 SVGEGT. The V gene end was trimmed by 2 bases and the J gene end by 8 bases; junction bases not matched to a gene: 21. The CDR3 totals 20 residues. CDR3 in DNA: TGTGCCAGCAGTTACCCCCCCGAACCGGGGACAGGGGTTGATTGGGATGAGCAGTTCTTC. It translates to CASSYPPEPGTGVDWDEQFF.

The chain employs TRBV5-1 and TRBJ1-2; tentative D call: TRBD1 (6 bases). The CDR3 contains 15 residues. Germline V lookup: CDR1 SGHRS, CDR2 YFSETQ. V was cut by 0 bases and J by 8 bases, with 17 bases left in between. CDR3 amino acids: CASSLGQAEAGGYTF. The CDR3, as DNA: TGCGCCAGCAGCTTGGGACAGGCCGAAGCAGGGGGCTACACCTTC.

The chain uses TRBV6-1 and TRBJ1-5; no firm D call. The V gene lost 1 base and the J gene lost 4 bases, with 11 bases spanning the gap. The germline gives CDR1 MNHNS, CDR2 SASEGT. CDR3 length: 15 residues. CDR3 residues: CASSEGPYYNQPQHF. CDR3 DNA: TGTGCCAGCAGTGAAGGGCCTTATTATAATCAGCCCCAGCATTTT.

The genes are TRBV29-1 and TRBJ2-7; D may be TRBD2 (5 bases). This CDR3 is built from 12 residues. CDR1 and CDR2 (germline): SQVTM, ANQGSEA. Trimming took 4 bases from V and 7 from J, leaving 14 bases between them. This CDR3 is CSVGTPPGEQYF. CDR3 nucleotide sequence: TGCAGCGTTGGCACTCCCCCGGGGGAGCAGTACTTC.

This chain connects TRBV25-1 to TRBJ1-1; 9 nucleotides line up with TRBD1. The CDR3 consists of 15 residues. Germline V gene data show CDR1 as MGHDK and CDR2 as SYGVNS. V lost 2 bases and J lost 6; bases outside the gene matches: 7. The CDR3 loop is CASSEGGTGIAEAFF. DNA for the CDR3: TGTGCCAGCAGTGAAGGAGGGACAGGGATCGCTGAAGCTTTCTTT.

The V gene is TRBV9, the J gene TRBJ2-2; 10 bases are a match to TRBD2. Germline trimming cut 0 bases from V and 4 bases from J; bases unmatched to any gene: 3. This CDR3 comprises 16 residues. CDR1 is SGDLS, CDR2 YYNGEE, per germline. The CDR3 reads CASSVGTSGLTGELFF. CDR3 nucleotides: TGTGCCAGCAGCGTAGGGACTAGCGGCCTCACCGGGGAGCTGTTTTTT.

V usage is TRBV28 and J usage is TRBJ2-6, with D possibly TRBD1 on 6 matching bases. Germline CDR1 MDHEN, CDR2 SYDVKM. V was trimmed by 6 bases and J by 2 bases, leaving 14 bases between them. The CDR3 totals 16 residues. The CDR3 protein is CASSGTGSAGANVLTF. Written as DNA, the CDR3 is TGTGCCAGCAGCGGAACAGGGTCGGCTGGGGCCAACGTCCTGACTTTC.

This sequence joins TRBV7-3 and TRBJ2-7; 9 nucleotides align to TRBD2. V lost 6 bases to trimming and J lost 4 bases; unmatched junction nucleotides: 7. This CDR3 spans 14 amino acids. Germline V lookup: CDR1 SGHTA, CDR2 FQGTGA. CDR3 amino acids: CASSLAGSGYEQYF. CDR3 nucleotides: TGTGCCAGCAGTCTAGCGGGAAGTGGGTACGAGCAGTACTTC.

This clone has only one observation. The chain is built from TRBV28 and TRBJ1-4; tentative D call: TRBD1 (5 bases). CDR3 length: 14 residues. Trimming took 7 bases from V and 7 from J, leaving 16 bases between them. CDR1 is MDHEN, CDR2 SYDVKM, per germline. CDR3 region: CASNKQVVAEKLFF. For the CDR3, the DNA is TGTGCCAGCAATAAACAGGTAGTTGCTGAAAAACTGTTTTTT.

The J gene is TRBJ1-2, the V gene TRBV5-1, with D possibly being TRBD1 (6 bases). The V gene lost 4 bases and the J gene lost 7 bases, with 20 bases spanning the gap. CDR1 and CDR2 from the germline V gene are SGHRS and YFSETQ. The CDR3 sequence is 15 residues long. In nucleotides, the CDR3 is TGCGCCAGCAGCCCCGAGGGCAGGGGAAGGAGTGGCTACACCTTC. It yields the protein CASSPEGRGRSGYTF.

The rearrangement joins TRBV29-1 to TRBJ1-4; D gene ambiguous. Trimming stripped 8 bases from V and 7 bases from J, with 17 bases between. This CDR3 region has 13 residues. Germline V lookup: CDR1 SQVTM, CDR2 ANQGSEA. The CDR3 nucleotides read TGCAGCTTTGTCGCCCTTGAGGGTGAAAAACTGTTTTTT. It is translated as CSFVALEGEKLFF.

Comment on this clone: Different DNA sequences within this sample yield the same CDR3. The chain recombines TRBV5-1 with TRBJ1-1, with TRBD1 matching over 9 bases. The CDR3 contains 14 residues. CDR1 and CDR2 from the germline V gene are SGHRS and YFSETQ. The J segment lost 1 base and the V segment lost 2 bases, leaving 0 bases of the junction unmatched. The chain's CDR3 is CASSLQGANTEAFF. The CDR3 nucleotides read TGCGCCAGCAGCTTACAGGGGGCGAACACTGAAGCTTTCTTT. Combining the CDR3 with reference TRBV5-1 and TRBJ1-1 gives the whole variable domain KAGVTQTPRYLIKTRGQQVTLSCSPISGHRSVSWYQQTPGQGLQFLFEYFSETQRNKGNFPGRFSGRQFSNSRSEMNVSTLELGDSALYLCASSLQGANTEAFFGQGTRLTVV.